This TCR beta chain was recovered during a study of blood T cell repertoires in COVID-19. Sequencing used immunoSEQ multiplex PCR; TCRdb keeps in-frame clones, though not all of them. The sample shows fewer than 500,000 clones, around nine tenths of them seen only once. V was clipped by 7 bases and J by 0 bases, with 7 bases between them. The CDR3 covers 14 residues. Per germline, CDR1 SNHLY and CDR2 FYNNEI. Sequenced: PBMCs or T cells enriched from blood (not recorded which). This clonotype was obtained from a woman between 25 and 40 years old with acute COVID-19. The genes are TRBV2 and TRBJ1-6, with a weak D call TRBD1 (5 bases). CDR3 residues: CASTGDSYNSPLHF. CDR3 nucleotides: TGTGCCAGCACGGGGGACTCCTATAATTCACCCCTCCACTTT.